The T cell receptor beta chain described here comes from a study of blood T cells in healthy people across ages. This clonotype was counted only a few times. Alongside a J-beta primer mix, a sample-barcoded 5' primer served in a second PCR lasting about 7 to 11 cycles. One entry per CDR3 protein results from TCRdb running MiXCR on the 5' RACE reads. The sample records around 1,000,000 distinct CDR3 sequences, roughly a quarter being singletons. The same data also went into a second study, on T cells of mothers and their children. That source adds: A few healthy Caucasian mothers served as donors, and their six children did as well. Mothers yielded over 9.5 million CDR3 reads, children some 2.8 million each.

The sequenced sample consisted of blood. The receptor was isolated from a girl aged 2-9 years in good health.

DNA of the CDR3: TGTGCCAGCAGTTTAGAGTCCGGGACAGGGAACAATGAGCAGTTCTTC. It codes for CASSLESGTGNNEQFF. This sequence joins TRBV27 and TRBJ2-1; 9 nucleotides line up with TRBD1. CDR3 length: 16 amino acids. With V trimmed by 2 bases and J by 5 bases, 7 bases remained unmatched. Per germline, CDR1 MNHEY and CDR2 SMNVEV (reference sequence).